These T cell receptor beta chains were read from a single sample in a study of T cell repertoires in cytomegalovirus infection. The antigens of these receptors remain unknown. Each CDR3 protein is one row after TCRdb ran MiXCR on the reads. Among roughly 500,000 distinct CDR3 sequences listed, about 42% were seen once. The source was cultured PBMCs, collected from culture after CMV antigen stimulation. These receptors all come from a human donor in good health (CMV status not recorded). Some clones in this sample may be carry-over from other donors' samples. CDR3s include the opening cysteine and the closing phenylalanine or tryptophan. Each record gives: D gene, J gene, V gene, clone size, CDR3 DNA, CDR3 protein. A D gene is named only where the DNA matches it firmly. Clone size is not always given. Where it is, it says once, few, many or a class for expanded clones.

>NA|TRBJ1-1|TRBV19|few
TGTGCCAGTAGTATCTACGGGACCCCCGGTGGTGAAGCTTTCTTT
CASSIYGTPGGEAFF
>NA|TRBJ1-1|TRBV20-1|NA
TGCAGTGCTTGCAGTTACACTGAAGCTTTCTTT
CSACSYTEAFF
>NA|TRBJ1-2|TRBV7-8|NA
TGTGCCAGCAGCACCGACCCGACAGCTAACTATGGCTACACCTTC
CASSTDPTANYGYTF
>NA|TRBJ1-4|TRBV18|NA
TGTGCCAGCTCACCACCGGAGAGTCCAGGTGAAAAACTGTTTTTT
CASSPPESPGEKLFF
>NA|TRBJ2-1|TRBV12-3/TRBV12-4|NA
TGTGCCAGCAGTTTAGAGTTCACCGAGCAGTTCTTC
CASSLEFTEQFF
>TRBD2|TRBJ2-3|TRBV20-1|few
TGCAGTGCTCCTCCGGTTAGCGGGGCAAGCACAGATACGCAGTATTTT
CSAPPVSGASTDTQYF
>TRBD2|TRBJ2-1|TRBV24-1|NA
TGTGCCACCAGTGACGGACTAGCGGACTCCTACAATGAGCAGTTCTTC
CATSDGLADSYNEQFF
>NA|TRBJ2-2|TRBV12-3/TRBV12-4|few
TGTGCTCAGGCGAGGTATCCTACCGGGGAGCTGTTTTTT
CAQARYPTGELFF
>TRBD2|TRBJ2-1|TRBV10-3|NA
TGTGCCATCAGACTAGCGGGAGACGATTCCAATGAGCAGTTCTTC
CAIRLAGDDSNEQFF
>TRBD2|TRBJ2-7|TRBV20-1|few
TGCAGTGCAGGGGCGGGAGGGGGGTACGAGCAGTACTTC
CSAGAGGGYEQYF
>NA|TRBJ1-1|TRBV10-2|few
TGCGCCAGCCAAGCAGGGTGGAACACTGAAGCTTTCTTT
CASQAGWNTEAFF
>NA|TRBJ2-3|TRBV18|NA
TGTGCCAGCTCCGTTAACAGTCGCACAGATACGCAGTATTTT
CASSVNSRTDTQYF
>TRBD1|TRBJ2-3|TRBV6-5|NA
TGTGCCAGCAGGCGGACAGGTGATCGCACAGATACGCAGTATTTT
CASRRTGDRTDTQYF
>TRBD2|TRBJ2-3|TRBV19|NA
TGTGCCAGTAGTCGCGGGAGAAGGACCACCCCGACTAGCACAGATACGCAGTATTTT
CASSRGRRTTPTSTDTQYF
>NA|TRBJ2-7|TRBV7-2|NA
TGTGCCAGCAGCTTAGAGAGAACGGGGGAGCAGTACTTC
CASSLERTGEQYF
>NA|TRBJ2-1|TRBV28|few
TGTGCCAGCAGCAAGTCGACCCAGCGGTTCTTC
CASSKSTQRFF
>NA|TRBJ2-3|TRBV7-6|NA
TGTGCCAGCAGCTTACGCGGGATGAGGGATACGCAGTATTTT
CASSLRGMRDTQYF
>TRBD2|TRBJ2-2|TRBV10-3|NA
TGTGCCAACTCTCTTACTAGCGGTACCATGAACACCGGGGAGCTGTTTTTT
CANSLTSGTMNTGELFF
>TRBD2|TRBJ2-1|TRBV6-6|NA
TGTGCCAGCAGTCACTCAGCGGGAAAGTCCTACAATGAGCAGTTCTTC
CASSHSAGKSYNEQFF
>TRBD1|TRBJ1-1|TRBV6-5|NA
TGTGCCAGCAGTCGGACTGACAGGGGTGGGAAAGCTTTCTTT
CASSRTDRGGKAFF
>TRBD2|TRBJ2-1|TRBV20-1|NA
TGCAGTGCTAGAGATTTCCGGGGGGGAGAGAACAATGAGCAGTTCTTC
CSARDFRGGENNEQFF
>TRBD1|TRBJ1-5|TRBV7-8|few
TGTGCCAGCAGCCCAGGGGGCAGTCAGCCCCAGCATTTT
CASSPGGSQPQHF
>NA|TRBJ2-7|TRBV7-2|many
TGTGCCAGCAGCTTACAGGGCATCTACGAGCAGTACTTC
CASSLQGIYEQYF
>TRBD1|TRBJ1-2|TRBV20-1|NA
TGCAGTGCCCAAAGGGACAGACTGAACTATGGCTACACCTTC
CSAQRDRLNYGYTF
>NA|TRBJ2-6|TRBV7-9|NA
TGTGCCAGCAGCTTTCTTGGGACTGGCAAGAGTACTGGGGCCAACGTCCTGACTTTC
CASSFLGTGKSTGANVLTF
>TRBD1|TRBJ1-2|TRBV5-1|NA
TGCGCCAGCAGCTTTACGATAGACAGGGCAAACTATGGCTACACCTTC
CASSFTIDRANYGYTF
>TRBD2|TRBJ2-5|TRBV6-1|NA
TGTGCCAGCAGTTACCGTTCACCCCTTTTGATAGCGGGAGGGGAGACCCAGTACTTC
CASSYRSPLLIAGGETQYF
>NA|TRBJ2-2|TRBV7-6|NA
TGTGCCAGCAGCCACGCCATGGGGGAGCTGTTTTTT
CASSHAMGELFF
>TRBD2|TRBJ2-3|TRBV10-3|NA
TGTGCCATCAGGGGGCCTAGCGGGGGGCTCACAGATACGCAGTATTTT
CAIRGPSGGLTDTQYF
>TRBD1|TRBJ1-2|TRBV6-1|NA
TGTGCCAGCAGTGAAGGCCCCAGGGGGCGCGGCTACACCTTC
CASSEGPRGRGYTF